This TCR beta chain derives from a study of blood T cell repertoires in COVID-19. This CDR3 has 13 residues. V lost 6 bases and J lost 0, with 9 bases in between. Per the authors' pipeline: The authors estimated nucleated cell counts from reference gene primer amplification. Produced via immunoSEQ multiplex PCR; TCRdb's table is partial and in-frame only. The V and J calls and clone size are taken from that table; D and trimming were inferred from the DNA. The sample includes 300,000 to 450,000 clones, around nine tenths of them seen just once. The receptor comes from a woman aged 18-29 years who had recovered from COVID-19. V gene TRBV12-3 or TRBV12-4 combines with J gene TRBJ2-7; D gene unclear. The sequenced sample was PBMCs or T cells enriched from blood (not recorded which). CDR3 DNA: TGTGCCAGCAGACCCGACACCTCCTACGAGCAGTACTTC. Translation gives CASRPDTSYEQYF.